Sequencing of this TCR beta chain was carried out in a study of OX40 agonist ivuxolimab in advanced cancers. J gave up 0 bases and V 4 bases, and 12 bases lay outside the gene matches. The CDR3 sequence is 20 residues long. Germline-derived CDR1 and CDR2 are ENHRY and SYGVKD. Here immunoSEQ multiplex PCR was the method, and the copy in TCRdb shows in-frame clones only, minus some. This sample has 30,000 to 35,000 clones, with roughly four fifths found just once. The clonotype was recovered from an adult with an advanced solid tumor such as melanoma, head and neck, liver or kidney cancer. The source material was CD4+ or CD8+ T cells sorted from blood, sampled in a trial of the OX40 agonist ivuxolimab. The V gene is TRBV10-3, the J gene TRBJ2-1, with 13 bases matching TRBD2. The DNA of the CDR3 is TGTGCCATCAGTGGGCCGACTAGCGGGGGGTCAGGGAGCTCCTACAATGAGCAGTTCTTC. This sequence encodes CAISGPTSGGSGSSYNEQFF.